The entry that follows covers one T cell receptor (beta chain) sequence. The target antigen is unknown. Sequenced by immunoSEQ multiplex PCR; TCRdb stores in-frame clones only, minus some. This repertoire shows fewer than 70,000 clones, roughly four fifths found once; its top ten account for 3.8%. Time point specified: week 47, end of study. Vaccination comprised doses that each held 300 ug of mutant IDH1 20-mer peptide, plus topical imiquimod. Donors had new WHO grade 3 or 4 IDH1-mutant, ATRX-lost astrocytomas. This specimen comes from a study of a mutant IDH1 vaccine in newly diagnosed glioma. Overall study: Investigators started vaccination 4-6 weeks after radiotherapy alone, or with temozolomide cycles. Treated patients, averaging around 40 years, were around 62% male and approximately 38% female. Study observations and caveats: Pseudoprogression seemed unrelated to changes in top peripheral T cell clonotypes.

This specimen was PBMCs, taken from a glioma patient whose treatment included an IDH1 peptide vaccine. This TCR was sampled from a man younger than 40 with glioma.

CDR3 residues: CASSLGDTNQPQHF. CDR3 nucleotides: TGCGCCAGCAGCTTAGGAGACACCAATCAGCCCCAGCATTTT. The rearrangement uses TRBV5-1 and TRBJ1-5; D unresolved. V was trimmed by 2 bases and J by 3 bases, leaving 9 bases between them. Looked up from germline, CDR1 is SGHRS and CDR2 is YFSETQ. The CDR3 covers 14 residues.